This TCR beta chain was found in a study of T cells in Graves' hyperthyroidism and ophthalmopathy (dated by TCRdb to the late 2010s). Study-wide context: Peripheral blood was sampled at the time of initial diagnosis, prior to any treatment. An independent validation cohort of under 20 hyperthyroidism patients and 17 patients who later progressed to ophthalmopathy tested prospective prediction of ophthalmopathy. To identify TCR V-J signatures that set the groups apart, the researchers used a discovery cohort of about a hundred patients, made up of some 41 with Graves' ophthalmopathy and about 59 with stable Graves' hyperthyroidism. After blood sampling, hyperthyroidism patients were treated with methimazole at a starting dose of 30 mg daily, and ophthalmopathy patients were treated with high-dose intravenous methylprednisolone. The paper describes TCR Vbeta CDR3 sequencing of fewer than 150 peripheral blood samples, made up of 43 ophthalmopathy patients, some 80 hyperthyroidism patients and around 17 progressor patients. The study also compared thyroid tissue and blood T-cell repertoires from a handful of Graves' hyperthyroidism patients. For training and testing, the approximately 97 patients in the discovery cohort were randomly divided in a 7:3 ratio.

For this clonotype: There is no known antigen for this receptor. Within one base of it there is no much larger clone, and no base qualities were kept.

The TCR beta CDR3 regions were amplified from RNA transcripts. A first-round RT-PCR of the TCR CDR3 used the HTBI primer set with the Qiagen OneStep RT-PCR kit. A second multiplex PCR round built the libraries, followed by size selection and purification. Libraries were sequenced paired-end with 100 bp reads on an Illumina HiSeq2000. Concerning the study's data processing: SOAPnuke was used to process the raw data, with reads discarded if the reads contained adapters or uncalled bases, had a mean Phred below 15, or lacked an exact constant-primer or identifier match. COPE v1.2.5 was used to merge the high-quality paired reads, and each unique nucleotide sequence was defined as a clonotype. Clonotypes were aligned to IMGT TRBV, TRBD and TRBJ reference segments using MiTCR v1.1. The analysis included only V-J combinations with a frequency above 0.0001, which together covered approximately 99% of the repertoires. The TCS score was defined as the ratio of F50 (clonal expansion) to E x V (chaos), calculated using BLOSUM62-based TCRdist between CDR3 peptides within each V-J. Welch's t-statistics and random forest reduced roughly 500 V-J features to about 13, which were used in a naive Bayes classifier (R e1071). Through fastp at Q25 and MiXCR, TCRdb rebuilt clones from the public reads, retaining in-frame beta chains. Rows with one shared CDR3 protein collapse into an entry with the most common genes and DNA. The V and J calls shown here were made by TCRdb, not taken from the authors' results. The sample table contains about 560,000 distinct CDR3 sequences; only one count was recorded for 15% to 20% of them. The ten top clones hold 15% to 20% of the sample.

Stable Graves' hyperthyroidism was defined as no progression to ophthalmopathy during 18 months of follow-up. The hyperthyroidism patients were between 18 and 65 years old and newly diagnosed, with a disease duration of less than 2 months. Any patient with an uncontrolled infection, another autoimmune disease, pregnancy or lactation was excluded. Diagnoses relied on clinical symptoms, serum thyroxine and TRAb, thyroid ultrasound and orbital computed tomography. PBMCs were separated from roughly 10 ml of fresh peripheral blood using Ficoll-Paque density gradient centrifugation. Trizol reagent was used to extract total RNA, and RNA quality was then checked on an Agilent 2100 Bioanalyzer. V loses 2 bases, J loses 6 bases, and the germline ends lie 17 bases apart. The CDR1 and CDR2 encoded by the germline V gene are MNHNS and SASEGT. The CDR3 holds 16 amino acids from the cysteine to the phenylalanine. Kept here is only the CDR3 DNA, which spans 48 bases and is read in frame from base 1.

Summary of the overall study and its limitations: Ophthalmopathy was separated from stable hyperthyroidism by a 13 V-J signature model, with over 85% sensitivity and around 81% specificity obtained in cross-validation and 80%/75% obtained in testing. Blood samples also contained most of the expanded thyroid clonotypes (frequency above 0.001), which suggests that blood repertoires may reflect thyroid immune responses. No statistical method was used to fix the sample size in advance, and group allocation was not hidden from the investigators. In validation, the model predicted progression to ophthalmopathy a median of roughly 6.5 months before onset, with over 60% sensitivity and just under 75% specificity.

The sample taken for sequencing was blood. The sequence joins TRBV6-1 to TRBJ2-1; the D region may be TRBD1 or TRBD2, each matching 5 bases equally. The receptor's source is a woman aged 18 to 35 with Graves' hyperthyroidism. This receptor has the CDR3 CASSERIGTLLNEQFF. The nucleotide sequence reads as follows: TGTGCCAGCAGTGAAAGAATCGGGACCCTACTCAATGAGCAGTTCTTC.